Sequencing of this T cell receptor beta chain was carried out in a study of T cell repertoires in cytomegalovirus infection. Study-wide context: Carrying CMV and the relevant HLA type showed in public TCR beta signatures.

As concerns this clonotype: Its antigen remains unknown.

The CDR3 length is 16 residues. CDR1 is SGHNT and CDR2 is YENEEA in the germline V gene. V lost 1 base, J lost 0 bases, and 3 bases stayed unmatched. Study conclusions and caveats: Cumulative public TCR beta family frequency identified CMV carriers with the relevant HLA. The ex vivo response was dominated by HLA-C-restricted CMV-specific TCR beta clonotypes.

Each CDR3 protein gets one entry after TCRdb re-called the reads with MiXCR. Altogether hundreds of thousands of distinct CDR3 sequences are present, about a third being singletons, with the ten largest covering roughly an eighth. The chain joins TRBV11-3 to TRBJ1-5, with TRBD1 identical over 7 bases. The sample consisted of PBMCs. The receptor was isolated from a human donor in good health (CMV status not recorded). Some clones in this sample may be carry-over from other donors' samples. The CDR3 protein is CASSLGTGASNQPQHF. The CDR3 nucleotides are TGTGCCAGCAGCTTAGGAACAGGGGCTAGCAATCAGCCCCAGCATTTT. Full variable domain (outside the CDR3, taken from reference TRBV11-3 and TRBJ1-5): EAGVVQSPRYKIIEKKQPVAFWCNPISGHNTLYWYLQNLGQGPELLIRYENEEAVDDSQLPKDRFSAERLKGVDSTLKIQPAELGDSAVYLCASSLGTGASNQPQHFGDGTRLSIL.